Below are 17 T cell receptor beta chains sequenced from a single sample in a study of blood T cell repertoires in COVID-19. The assay was immunoSEQ multiplex PCR, and TCRdb's table has in-frame clones only and misses some. This table holds 95,000 or so clones, approximately 86% found once. Specimen: peripheral blood. These receptors originate from a man aged 80 or over with active or convalescent COVID-19.

V gene TRBV7-2 combines with J gene TRBJ2-7, with D tentatively TRBD2 (6 bases). Trimming stripped 4 bases from V and 2 bases from J, with 12 bases between. The CDR3 loop spans 14 amino acids. The germline V gene encodes CDR1 SGHTA and CDR2 FQGNSA. The CDR3, as DNA: TGTGCCAGCAGCTCGGGACTCCTCCCCTACGAGCAGTACTTC. Encoded protein: CASSSGLLPYEQYF. The whole variable domain, remainder taken from reference TRBV7-2 and TRBJ2-7, is GAGVSQSPSNKVTEKGKDVELRCDPISGHTALYWYRQSLGQGLEFLIYFQGNSAPDKSGLPSDRFSAERTGGSVSTLTIQRTQQEDSAVYLCASSSGLLPYEQYFGPGTRLTVT.

V usage is TRBV6-1 and J usage is TRBJ2-3; possibly TRBD1 for D (5 bases). CDR3 length: 14 residues. Germline lookup yields CDR1 MNHNS and CDR2 SASEGT. The ends were cut back, 3 bases at V and 5 bases at J, with 12 bases in the middle. DNA of the CDR3: TGTGCCAGCAGTGATTTAGGGGTGCGAGATACGCAGTATTTT. It is translated as CASSDLGVRDTQYF.

The chain employs TRBV2 and TRBJ1-5; TRBD1 agrees at 9 bases. Trimming removed 5 bases from V and 6 bases from J; junction bases left unmatched: 8. This CDR3 is 15 amino acids long. Per germline, CDR1 SNHLY and CDR2 FYNNEI. The CDR3 DNA follows: TGTGCCAGCAGTTCGACAGGGGGAAGAAGTCAGCCCCAGCATTTT. It codes for CASSSTGGRSQPQHF.

The chain uses TRBV27 and TRBJ2-1; D is perhaps TRBD1 (6 bases). The V gene lost 5 bases and the J gene lost 7 bases, with 18 bases spanning the gap. Per germline, CDR1 MNHEY and CDR2 SMNVEV (reference sequence). This CDR3 contains 15 residues. As DNA, the CDR3 is TGTGCCAGCAGTATCCAACACCCACAGGGAAATGAGCAGTTCTTC. It yields the protein CASSIQHPQGNEQFF.

J is TRBJ2-7 and V is TRBV4-3, with D possibly being TRBD2 (5 bases). The CDR3 extends over 12 amino acids. V dropped 2 bases and J dropped 3 bases, with 5 bases sitting between them. Germline V gene sequence: CDR1 LGHNA, CDR2 YSLEER. CDR3 residues: CASSQSGYEQYF. Written as DNA, the CDR3 is TGCGCCAGCAGCCAAAGCGGCTACGAGCAGTACTTC.

The chain uses TRBV4-3 and TRBJ2-7; TRBD1 matches 10 bases. The CDR3 has 14 residues. V was clipped by 5 bases and J by 7 bases; unmatched bases: 8. Per the germline V gene, CDR1 is LGHNA and CDR2 is YSLEER. The CDR3 DNA sequence: TGCGCCAGCAGCAGACAGGGGGCCCCCGCGGAGCAGTACTTC. It is translated as CASSRQGAPAEQYF.

V and J are TRBV6-5 and TRBJ2-3, with 9 bases matching TRBD2. Losses at the gene ends were 5 bases for V and 3 bases for J; bases not matched to a gene: 6. This CDR3 is built from 15 residues. From germline, CDR1 is MNHEY and CDR2 SVGAGI. The CDR3 sequence: CASSPASGRTDTQYF. Written as DNA, the CDR3 is TGTGCCAGCAGTCCCGCGAGCGGGAGGACAGATACGCAGTATTTT.

This clone was seen a handful of times. V is TRBV5-1 and J is TRBJ2-3, with 11 bases identical to TRBD1. Germline CDR1 reads SGHRS; CDR2 reads YFSETQ. The CDR3 is 15 residues long. With 4 bases clipped from V and 1 base from J, the junction kept 2 bases outside the gene matches. The CDR3 region is CASSGGQGGTDTQYF. DNA for the CDR3: TGCGCCAGCAGCGGGGGACAGGGGGGCACAGATACGCAGTATTTT.

This clone was seen once. The chain has TRBV19 and TRBJ1-2; D gene ambiguous. The CDR3 is 10 amino acids. V lost 9 bases, J lost 5 bases, and 7 bases lay in between. Per germline, CDR1 LNHDA and CDR2 SQIVND (reference sequence). The CDR3: CASGSYGYTF. Written as DNA, the CDR3 is TGTGCCAGCGGGAGTTATGGCTACACCTTC.

This clone was seen a few times. The chain uses TRBV9 and TRBJ2-1; 8 bases are shared with TRBD2. Germline assignment: CDR1 SGDLS and CDR2 YYNGEE. The CDR3 has 15 amino acids. Trimming removed 3 bases from V and 8 bases from J; junction bases left unmatched: 10. For the CDR3, the DNA is TGTGCCAGCAGCGCGACTAGCGCCACTGGGGATGAGCAGTTCTTC. As protein: CASSATSATGDEQFF.

The chain is built from TRBV28 and TRBJ1-2, with D possibly matching TRBD1 (6 bases). Germline CDR1 reads MDHEN; CDR2 reads SYDVKM. The CDR3 length is 14 residues. V lost 5 bases and J lost 5, with 15 bases in between. The CDR3 coding sequence is TGTGCCAGCAGTGAGACAGGTTCTCTATATGGCTACACCTTC. Its translation is CASSETGSLYGYTF.

This clone was counted a few times. The rearrangement uses TRBV18 and TRBJ2-7, with 10 bases that match TRBD2. Germline CDR1 KGHSH, CDR2 LQKENI. V lost 5 bases and J lost 3; bases outside the gene matches: 7. There are 15 residues in the CDR3. The chain's CDR3 is CASSSTGTSVYEQYF. The DNA of the CDR3 is TGTGCCAGCTCATCAACCGGGACTAGCGTCTACGAGCAGTACTTC.

The V call is TRBV28, the J call TRBJ2-6; 11 bases are a match to TRBD2. CDR1 and CDR2 from the germline V gene are MDHEN and SYDVKM. The trim removed 6 bases at V and 3 bases at J, leaving 10 bases unmatched. The length of the CDR3 is 18 residues. CDR3 sequence reads: CASSPVAGGPYGANVLTF. The CDR3 DNA is TGTGCCAGCAGCCCGGTAGCGGGAGGGCCTTATGGGGCCAACGTCCTGACTTTC.

The CDR3 nucleotides read TGTGCCAGCGGGACAGACCTTGTCATGAACACTGAAGCTTTCTTT. It translates to CASGTDLVMNTEAFF. This sequence joins TRBV28 and TRBJ1-1; 7 bases are a match to TRBD1. This CDR3 contains 15 residues. CDR1 is MDHEN and CDR2 is SYDVKM in the germline V gene. J lost 0 bases, V lost 8 bases, and 9 bases had no gene match.

The V gene is TRBV5-6, the J gene TRBJ2-1; 8 positions match TRBD1. V trimming: 6 bases; J trimming: 2 bases; junction bases outside the gene matches: 19. CDR1 SGHDT and CDR2 YYEEEE come from the germline V gene. The CDR3 spans 19 residues. The CDR3 nucleotides are TGTGCCAGCATCCCCTCCAGGGGGCTGGGGGTGAGAACCTACAATGAGCAGTTCTTC. Amino acids: CASIPSRGLGVRTYNEQFF.

The V gene is TRBV6-1, the J gene TRBJ1-6; perhaps TRBD1 as D (5 bases). The germline V and J ends were trimmed by 1 base and 8 bases, with 9 bases remaining between them. The CDR3 length is 14 residues. Germline CDR1 and CDR2: MNHNS and SASEGT. The CDR3 DNA reads as TGTGCCAGCAGTGAAGGACCGGGGGATTCACCCCTCCACTTT. This gives the protein CASSEGPGDSPLHF.

V and J are TRBV5-1 and TRBJ2-1, with D tentatively TRBD1 (6 bases). The CDR3 length is 14 residues. Germline V gives CDR1 SGHRS, CDR2 YFSETQ. Trimming removed 4 bases at V and 7 bases at J, with 15 bases between. The CDR3 is CASSTQTGRNEQFF. The CDR3 DNA is TGCGCCAGCAGCACGCAGACAGGACGGAATGAGCAGTTCTTC.